The TCR beta chain described here comes from a study of T-cell memory formation after mild COVID-19. Study-level points and caveats: The main location of contracting CD4+ clones was CM and EM, and that of contracting CD8+ clones was EMRA. Balance between CD4 and CD8 was seen in clones contracting day 15 to 85, and a CD4+ lean was seen in later expanders. Prior to infection, memory already included some responding clones, suggesting cross-reactive memory joined.

5'RACE, which relied on constant-segment primers, yielded TCR alpha and TCR beta cDNA libraries carrying sample barcodes and UMIs. TCRdb independently ran MiXCR on the 5' RACE reads; one entry per CDR3 protein. The table has about 340,000 distinct CDR3 sequences, 20% to 25% seen once. Trimming stripped 4 bases from V and 2 bases from J, with 12 bases between. The CDR3 covers 14 residues. Per germline, CDR1 SGHRS and CDR2 YFSETQ. This clonotype was observed a handful of times. Its antigen is currently unknown. The TCR originated in a man aged 18 to 30 who had mild COVID-19 (a few samples of this study predate the infection). Cell type and time point are not known. V usage is TRBV5-1 and J usage is TRBJ2-5; maybe TRBD1 (6 bases). Sequencing input: PBMCs or a T cell subset sorted from them (not recorded which). CDR3 amino acids: CASSTSDRQETQYF. The CDR3 region has the DNA TGCGCCAGCAGCACCTCGGACAGACAAGAGACCCAGTACTTC. Together with reference TRBV5-1 and TRBJ2-5, the CDR3 gives the full variable domain: KAGVTQTPRYLIKTRGQQVTLSCSPISGHRSVSWYQQTPGQGLQFLFEYFSETQRNKGNFPGRFSGRQFSNSRSEMNVSTLELGDSALYLCASSTSDRQETQYFGPGTRLLVL.